This T cell receptor beta chain was identified during a study of blood T cell repertoires in COVID-19. Sequenced by immunoSEQ multiplex PCR; TCRdb stores in-frame clones only, minus some. In the table there are 200,000 to 300,000 clones, 88% of which are singletons. This clone was seen only once. Looked up from germline, CDR1 is SGDLS and CDR2 is YYNGEE. The CDR3 is 15 residues long. The V and J ends lost 6 bases and 2 bases, in that order; junction bases with no gene match: 9. The sample was peripheral blood. This clonotype was sampled from a woman in her forties who had recovered from COVID-19. V and J are TRBV9 and TRBJ2-5; 8 positions agree with TRBD2. The CDR3 DNA is TGTGCCAGCACCGCGGGAGGCGCGCTTCAAGAGACCCAGTACTTC. Its translation: CASTAGGALQETQYF.